This TCR beta chain was found in a study of cytomegalovirus exposure and HLA in healthy donors. Looking at the study overall: A subsequent analysis reported that the roughly 120 validation repertoires were produced on the same platform that had also been used for the roughly 670 first-cohort repertoires. Study-level results: First-cohort TCR clusters were later found to tend to co-occur in the 120 validation repertoires. Some TCR beta chains (around 180 of them) were listed as cytomegalovirus-associated. It was confirmed in vitro that a few of the CMV-associated chains were specific for CMV antigens.

The table came from immunoSEQ multiplex PCR; TCRdb's copy has only in-frame clones and leaves some out. In the table there are around 300,000 clones, roughly 90% of which are singletons. Concerning this clone: Its specificity is not known. At one of its ends the junction is not consistent with the germline gene, which may arise from a read error.

Germline CDR1 MDHEN, CDR2 SYDVKM. This CDR3 comprises 11 residues. The chain couples TRBV28 to TRBJ1-2, with D tentatively TRBD1 (5 bases). Sample: PBMCs. The receptor's source is a woman in her late teens or twenties in good health and CMV-seronegative. CDR3 nucleotides: TGTGCCAGCGCGGGGACTCGGATTTTAGGCTTC. Translated: CASAGTRILGF.